Sequencing of this T cell receptor (beta chain) was carried out in a study of siplizumab effects on memory and regulatory T cells. Points from the study as a whole: Proliferating Tregs in siplizumab cultures were never verified as suppressive. Major contributors to the alloresponse seemed to be naive T cells, which also appeared more diverse than memory cells. The authors mapped only a minor fraction of alloreactive clones to unstimulated subsets.

V shed 3 bases, J shed 7 bases, and the junction held 7 bases outside the gene matches. CDR1 is MNHEY and CDR2 is SMNVEV in the germline V gene (reference sequence). The CDR3 is 14 amino acids. Remarks on this clone: The antigen remains unidentified.

Assay: immunoSEQ multiplex PCR; the TCRdb copy retains only in-frame clones and omits some. The table records 75,000 to 100,000 clones, roughly 94% of them present only once. Specimen: non-Treg CD4+ T cells sorted from blood. The origin of this receptor is a human donor in good health. The rearrangement links TRBV27 to TRBJ2-3, with 7 bases lining up with TRBD2. The CDR3 sequence: CASSFSGLQNTQYF. In nucleotides, the CDR3 is TGTGCCAGCAGTTTCTCGGGACTACAGAATACGCAGTATTTT.